This T cell receptor beta chain was captured in a study of blood T cell repertoires in COVID-19. This CDR3 contains 15 residues. Unmatched junction bases numbered 4, after V lost 0 bases and J lost 5 bases. CDR1 and CDR2 (germline): SGHRS, YFSETQ. Generated by immunoSEQ multiplex PCR, the TCRdb table keeps only in-frame clones and is missing some. The repertoire holds 200,000 to 250,000 clones, with 80% to 90% as singletons. The TCR comes from a woman between 40 and 50 years old with acute COVID-19. This sequence joins TRBV5-1 and TRBJ2-5; 10 bases match TRBD2. Sequencing input: PBMCs or T cells enriched from blood (not recorded which). In DNA form, the CDR3 reads TGCGCCAGCAGCTTGGGGCTAGCGGGAGTTGAGACCCAGTACTTC. It translates to CASSLGLAGVETQYF.